This T cell receptor beta chain was sequenced during a study of blood T cell repertoires in COVID-19. Across the whole study: The samples span acute and convalescent COVID-19 from the United States, Italy and Spain. The cDNA or gDNA used as material had been derived from T cells, B-cell-depleted T cells, or PBMCs.

In the source study's methods: By means of reference gene primer amplification, nucleated cell counts were estimated. Clones were sequenced by immunoSEQ multiplex PCR, and TCRdb holds only the in-frame ones, with some missing. V, J and clone size were drawn from that table, and D and trimming were deduced from the DNA. Of more than 250,000 clones listed, 86% are singletons. Germline CDR1 reads MGHRA; CDR2 reads YSYEKL. With V trimmed by 5 bases and J by 5 bases, 7 bases remained unmatched. The CDR3 has 15 amino acids. V gene TRBV4-1 combines with J gene TRBJ2-1; 9 bases line up with TRBD2. The source of this sequence is a woman aged 25 to 39 who had recovered from COVID-19. Sequenced sample: peripheral blood. The CDR3 reads CASSTSGRINNEQFF. Written as DNA, the CDR3 is TGCGCCAGCAGCACCAGCGGGAGGATAAACAATGAGCAGTTCTTC.